This is a list of T cell receptor beta chains from one sample in a study of cytomegalovirus exposure and HLA in healthy donors. The protocol was immunoSEQ multiplex PCR, while the TCRdb copy is restricted to in-frame clones and leaves out a portion. The sample consists of about 200,000 clones, about four fifths of them appearing once. The sample was PBMCs. These receptors were obtained from a man aged 25 to 40 in good health and CMV-seronegative. CDR3s include the opening cysteine and the closing phenylalanine or tryptophan. The D gene is left open where the match is weak. A clone size is listed for some rows: how often the clone was seen (once, few, many), or a class if it is expanded.

J gene,clone size,D gene,V gene,CDR3 protein,CDR3 DNA
TRBJ2-5,.,.,TRBV5-6,CASSLFVGGLQETQYF,TGTGCCAGCAGCTTGTTTGTCGGGGGACTCCAAGAGACCCAGTACTTC
TRBJ1-1,few,TRBD1,TRBV18,CASSSQGALESAEAFF,TGTGCCAGCTCATCTCAGGGGGCGCTTGAATCTGCCGAAGCTTTCTTT
TRBJ2-1,.,.,TRBV28,CASSPSSDRYNEQFF,TGTGCCAGCAGCCCATCCTCGGACAGATACAATGAGCAGTTCTTC
TRBJ1-1,once,.,TRBV6-6,CASSYERLNTEAFF,TGTGCCAGCAGTTATGAGAGATTGAACACTGAAGCTTTCTTT
TRBJ2-3,.,TRBD1,TRBV7-9,CASSSGQYTDTQYF,TGTGCCAGCAGCTCGGGACAGTACACAGATACGCAGTATTTT
TRBJ2-1,.,.,TRBV25-1,CASSVTDNEQFF,TGTGCCAGCAGTGTGACAGACAATGAGCAGTTCTTC
TRBJ2-5,.,TRBD1,TRBV9,CASSREGAPYF,TGTGCCAGCAGCCGAGAGGGGGCTCCGTACTTC
TRBJ1-2,.,TRBD1,TRBV7-9,CASSFGDRQWIYGYTF,TGTGCCAGCAGCTTTGGGGACAGGCAATGGATCTATGGCTACACCTTC
TRBJ1-5,.,.,TRBV7-4,CASSSPALRGNQPQHF,TGTGCCAGCAGCTCACCGGCACTGAGGGGCAATCAGCCCCAGCATTTT
TRBJ2-7,.,.,TRBV6-1,CASSEAPRAPYEQYF,TGTGCCAGCAGTGAAGCGCCCAGGGCCCCCTACGAGCAGTACTTC
TRBJ2-7,.,TRBD2,TRBV5-5,CASSARLAGHLSYEQYF,TGTGCCAGCAGCGCTAGACTAGCGGGCCATCTCTCCTACGAGCAGTACTTC
TRBJ1-4,.,.,TRBV4-1,CASSQIVQTVNEKLFF,TGCGCCAGCAGCCAGATAGTACAGACCGTTAATGAAAAACTGTTTTTT
TRBJ2-3,.,TRBD2,TRBV7-6,CASSMSGGGTDTQYF,TGTGCCAGCAGTATGAGCGGGGGGGGCACAGATACGCAGTATTTT
TRBJ1-6,.,TRBD1,TRBV7-2,CASSWDRGNSPLHF,TGTGCCAGCAGCTGGGACAGGGGAAATTCACCCCTCCACTTT
TRBJ1-5,.,.,TRBV7-9,CASSSSSTGDSNQPQHF,TGTGCCAGCAGCTCCTCATCGACAGGAGATAGCAATCAGCCCCAGCATTTT
TRBJ2-1,.,.,TRBV27,CASSSQDRPGSDEQFF,TGTGCCAGCAGTTCTCAAGACAGGCCCGGCTCCGATGAGCAGTTCTTC
TRBJ2-7,.,.,TRBV4-1,CASSQDLRGDYEQYF,TGCGCCAGCAGCCAAGATCTTCGGGGAGACTACGAGCAGTACTTC
TRBJ1-1,once,TRBD1,TRBV10-1,CASRAGGGTEAFF,TGCGCCAGCAGAGCAGGGGGAGGCACTGAAGCTTTCTTT
TRBJ1-1,.,.,TRBV15,CATSTLSFGQRNTEAFF,TGTGCCACCAGTACGCTCAGTTTCGGACAGCGGAACACTGAAGCTTTCTTT
TRBJ2-1,.,TRBD2,TRBV13,CASSLGRGGGGRRSEQFF,TGTGCCAGCAGCTTAGGGCGGGGCGGGGGGGGCCGGAGAAGTGAGCAGTTCTTC
TRBJ2-7,.,.,TRBV6-4,CASSDSKAKGRDEQYF,TGTGCCAGCAGTGACTCAAAGGCCAAGGGCAGGGACGAGCAGTACTTC
TRBJ1-6,.,.,TRBV6-5,CASSPQGSPLHF,TGTGCCAGCAGCCCCCAGGGTTCACCCCTCCACTTT
TRBJ2-5,.,TRBD2,TRBV7-3,CASSATGGPGETQYF,TGTGCCAGCAGCGCTACGGGGGGGCCCGGGGAGACCCAGTACTTC
TRBJ1-1,.,.,TRBV7-8,CASSFFSENTEAFF,TGTGCCAGCAGCTTTTTCTCAGAGAACACTGAAGCTTTCTTT
TRBJ1-4,.,TRBD1,TRBV28,CASERQGFPGGEKLFF,TGTGCCAGCGAAAGACAGGGTTTCCCCGGAGGTGAAAAACTGTTTTTT
TRBJ1-2,.,TRBD1,TRBV5-5,CASSSGTGKGYTF,TGTGCCAGCAGCTCCGGGACAGGGAAGGGCTACACCTTC
TRBJ2-3,.,TRBD2,TRBV4-2,CASSPYREREDTQYF,TGTGCCAGCAGCCCCTACCGCGAGCGGGAAGATACGCAGTATTTT
TRBJ1-4,.,.,TRBV9,CASSVAGGRGEKLFF,TGTGCCAGCAGCGTTGCCGGGGGACGGGGTGAAAAACTGTTTTTT
TRBJ2-2,.,TRBD2,TRBV5-1,CASSYSGGSTGELFF,TGCGCCAGCAGTTATAGCGGGGGATCCACCGGGGAGCTGTTTTTT
TRBJ2-5,.,.,TRBV20-1,CSPGTQETQYF,TGCAGTCCAGGGACTCAAGAGACCCAGTACTTC
TRBJ1-1,.,.,TRBV7-9,CASSLDGYEAFF,TGTGCCAGCAGCTTAGACGGGTATGAAGCTTTCTTT
TRBJ1-3,few,TRBD1,TRBV5-1,CASRITGTAGNTIYF,TGCGCCAGCAGAATAACCGGGACAGCTGGAAACACCATATATTTT
TRBJ1-2,once,.,TRBV5-6,CASSLGTTNYGYTF,TGTGCCAGCAGCTTGGGGACAACTAACTATGGCTACACCTTC
TRBJ2-5,once,.,TRBV5-1,CASSDGQWPSQETQYF,TGCGCCAGCAGCGACGGACAGTGGCCCTCCCAAGAGACCCAGTACTTC
TRBJ2-7,.,TRBD2,TRBV7-9,CASSAGGAYEQYF,TGTGCCAGCAGCGCCGGGGGGGCCTACGAGCAGTACTTC
TRBJ2-7,.,.,TRBV5-3,CARSLNTISEQYF,TGTGCCAGAAGCTTGAACACGATAAGCGAGCAGTACTTC
TRBJ1-1,.,.,TRBV10-1,CASSESNRGTEAFF,TGCGCCAGCAGTGAGTCGAATAGGGGCACTGAAGCTTTCTTT
TRBJ1-5,.,.,TRBV2,CASQTSGGNQPQHF,TGTGCCAGCCAAACCTCAGGGGGCAATCAGCCCCAGCATTTT
TRBJ2-2,.,.,TRBV7-7,CASSPLTVTAGHRELFF,TGTGCTAGCAGCCCTTTAACAGTAACAGCGGGACACCGGGAGCTGTTTTTT
TRBJ2-7,.,TRBD1,TRBV18,CASSLQGAGYEQYF,TGTGCCAGCTCACTACAGGGGGCGGGTTACGAGCAGTACTTC
TRBJ2-2,few,TRBD1,TRBV6-1,CASNRDRGYTGELFF,TGTGCCAGCAACCGGGACAGGGGGTACACCGGGGAGCTGTTTTTT
TRBJ1-3,.,TRBD1,TRBV7-2,CASSPGQHPFSGNTIYF,TGTGCCAGCAGTCCGGGACAGCATCCTTTCTCTGGAAACACCATATATTTT
TRBJ1-5,.,TRBD1,TRBV7-2,CASRPGQGWQPQHF,TGTGCCAGCAGGCCGGGACAGGGCTGGCAGCCCCAGCATTTT
TRBJ2-2,few,.,TRBV2,CASRSTGELFF,TGTGCCAGCAGGTCTACCGGGGAGCTGTTTTTT
TRBJ2-3,.,.,TRBV10-3,CASRGGDTDTQYF,TGTGCCTCGAGGGGGGGGGACACAGATACGCAGTATTTT
TRBJ1-6,.,.,TRBV28,CASSFAPGNSPLHF,TGTGCCAGCAGTTTCGCCCCAGGGAATTCACCCCTCCACTTT